These 15 T cell receptor beta chains came from one sample sequenced in a study of cytomegalovirus exposure and HLA in healthy donors. Both 60 Vbeta primers and 13 Jbeta primers went into the PCR. This table comes from immunoSEQ multiplex PCR, and its TCRdb copy is limited to in-frame clones, with some not included. Among some 250,000 clones listed, about four fifths were seen once. Material for sequencing was PBMCs. The origin of the receptors is a woman in her thirties or forties in good health and CMV-seropositive.

The count of this clone is one. One junction end disagrees with the germline gene, perhaps due to a read error. The chain recombines TRBV7-9 with TRBJ1-2; D perhaps matches TRBD1 (5 bases). Germline CDR1 reads SEHNR; CDR2 reads FQNEAQ (reference sequence). This CDR3 region has 14 residues. CDR3 nucleotide sequence: TGTTCCAGCAGCTTAGGAAAGGGGAACTATGGCTACACCTTC. It encodes CSSSLGKGNYGYTF.

The rearrangement uses TRBV7-2 and TRBJ2-3, with D uncertain. Germline CDR1 and CDR2: SGHTA and FQGNSA. CDR3 length: 14 residues. Trimming left V 1 base short and J 1 base short, with 6 bases between. The CDR3 region is CASSLDAGTDTQYF. The CDR3 DNA reads as TGTGCCAGCAGCTTAGATGCAGGCACAGATACGCAGTATTTT.

The chain couples TRBV7-2 to TRBJ2-1, with D tentatively TRBD2 (7 bases). Germline lookup yields CDR1 SGHTA and CDR2 FQGNSA. CDR3 length: 18 amino acids. V was shortened by 2 bases and J by 2 bases, with 19 bases between the two germline ends. CDR3 region: CASSLKSPGGPPYNEQFF. The CDR3 DNA follows: TGTGCCAGCAGCTTAAAATCCCCCGGGGGGCCGCCCTACAATGAGCAGTTCTTC.

The V and J genes are TRBV7-2 and TRBJ1-5; TRBD1 matches at 7 bases. V was clipped by 4 bases and J by 3 bases; unmatched bases: 9. Per germline, CDR1 SGHTA and CDR2 FQGNSA. The CDR3 is 16 residues long. Written as DNA, the CDR3 is TGTGCCAGCAGCTCCCTCTTCGGGACAGTCAATCAGCCCCAGCATTTT. It specifies CASSSLFGTVNQPQHF. Combining the CDR3 with reference TRBV7-2 and TRBJ1-5 gives the whole variable domain GAGVSQSPSNKVTEKGKDVELRCDPISGHTALYWYRQSLGQGLEFLIYFQGNSAPDKSGLPSDRFSAERTGGSVSTLTIQRTQQEDSAVYLCASSSLFGTVNQPQHFGDGTRLSIL.

This clone was found a few times. The CDR3 spells CASSVAGGRDKNIQYF. Here the CDR3 DNA reads TGTGCCAGCAGCGTAGCAGGGGGACGGGACAAAAACATTCAGTACTTC. J is TRBJ2-4 and V is TRBV9, with 7 bases fitting TRBD1. Germline values: CDR1 SGDLS, CDR2 YYNGEE. J gave up 3 bases and V 0 bases, and 6 bases lay outside the gene matches. The CDR3 is 16 residues long. Variable domain in full (rest from reference TRBV9 and TRBJ2-4): DSGVTQTPKHLITATGQRVTLRCSPRSGDLSVYWYQQSLDQGLQFLIQYYNGEERAKGNILERFSAQQFPDLHSELNLSSLELGDSALYFCASSVAGGRDKNIQYFGAGTRLSVL.

In regard to this clone: A read error may produce the germline difference seen at one junction end. V gene TRBV7-7 combines with J gene TRBJ2-2; unclear D gene. This CDR3 is 13 amino acids long. Looked up from germline, CDR1 is SSHAT and CDR2 is FNYEAQ (reference sequence). The CDR3 sequence is CASSLVATGELFF. CDR3 sequence (DNA): TGTGCTAGCAGCTTAGTGGCTACCGGGGAGCTGTTTTTT. The full variable domain, rest sourced from reference TRBV7-7 and TRBJ2-2, is GAGVSQSPRYKVTKRGQDVTLRCDPISSHATLYWYQQALGQGPEFLTYFNYEAQPDKSGLPSDRFSAERPEGSISTLTIQRTEQRDSAMYRCASSLVATGELFFGEGSRLTVL.

This chain joins TRBV29-1 and TRBJ1-1, with D possibly TRBD1 on 6 matching bases. Germline CDR1 reads SQVTM; CDR2 reads ANQGSEA. There are 14 residues in the CDR3. V lost 7 bases and J lost 0, with 15 bases in between. CDR3 protein: CSDLETGMNTEAFF. As DNA, the CDR3 is TGCAGCGACCTTGAAACAGGGATGAACACTGAAGCTTTCTTT.

The gene calls are TRBV13 and TRBJ2-1; 8 nucleotides match TRBD1. Germline values: CDR1 PRHDT, CDR2 FYEKMQ (reference sequence). With V trimmed by 0 bases and J by 4 bases, 2 bases remained unmatched. The CDR3 runs 15 residues. CDR3 nucleotides: TGTGCCAGCAGCTTAGGGACAGGGGCGTACAATGAGCAGTTCTTC. Translated: CASSLGTGAYNEQFF.

V and J are TRBV6-4 and TRBJ2-2, with D possibly matching TRBD2 (5 bases). The germline CDR1 and CDR2 sequences are MRHNA and SNTAGT. The V and J ends lost 4 bases and 0 bases respectively, with 12 bases between them. The CDR3 extends over 16 amino acids. CDR3 in amino acids: CASSVEGPPNTGELFF. The CDR3 nucleotides read TGTGCCAGCAGTGTTGAGGGCCCCCCGAACACCGGGGAGCTGTTTTTT.

The gene calls are TRBV6-1 and TRBJ2-7; TRBD1 matches at 7 bases. The V segment lost 0 bases and the J segment 5 bases; nucleotides outside the gene matches: 4. Germline V CDR1 and CDR2: MNHNS, SASEGT. The CDR3 contains 14 residues. DNA of the CDR3: TGTGCCAGCAGTGAAGCTCAGGGGGTCAACGAGCAGTACTTC. This encodes CASSEAQGVNEQYF.

The chain carries TRBV2 and TRBJ1-5; D is perhaps TRBD1 (5 bases). The CDR3 consists of 13 residues. V gave up 7 bases and J gave up 7 bases, with 14 bases separating them. CDR1 SNHLY and CDR2 FYNNEI come from the germline V gene. Here the CDR3 DNA reads TGTGCCAGCACCGGCAGGGAAGTGCAGCCCCAGCATTTT. Protein: CASTGREVQPQHF.

V and J are TRBV25-1 and TRBJ2-7; the match to TRBD2 covers 10 bases. The CDR3 is made up of 14 amino acids. Germline V gene sequence: CDR1 MGHDK, CDR2 SYGVNS. V lost 3 bases, J lost 5 bases, and 4 bases stayed unmatched. The CDR3 sequence: CASSEGLAGDEQYF. The DNA for the CDR3 is TGTGCCAGCAGTGAGGGTCTAGCGGGAGACGAGCAGTACTTC.

The rearrangement uses TRBV2 and TRBJ1-5, with 7 bases aligning to TRBD1. The CDR3 contains 15 residues. Germline V CDR1 and CDR2: SNHLY, FYNNEI. V dropped 6 bases and J dropped 2; count of bases not matched to a gene: 7. The CDR3 DNA reads as TGTGCCAGCAGGACACAGGGGACTCGCAATCAGCCCCAGCATTTT. Its protein is CASRTQGTRNQPQHF.

The genes are TRBV6-5 and TRBJ1-1, with 8 bases aligning to TRBD1. The V gene end was trimmed by 0 bases and the J gene end by 7 bases; junction bases not matched to a gene: 10. The CDR3 has 16 residues. CDR1 and CDR2 (germline): MNHEY, SVGAGI. The CDR3 sequence: CASSYSRDRPSVEAFF. The CDR3 coding sequence is TGTGCCAGCAGTTACTCGAGGGACAGGCCCTCCGTTGAAGCTTTCTTT.

A single count supports this clone. The chain carries TRBV12-5 and TRBJ1-2; D is undetermined. Germline values: CDR1 LGHNT, CDR2 FRNRAP. The CDR3 totals 16 residues. Trimming stripped 5 bases from V and 6 bases from J, with 22 bases between. The CDR3 spells CASGPLPSGQVNGYTF. The CDR3 nucleotides are TGTGCTAGTGGTCCGCTGCCCAGCGGGCAGGTAAATGGCTACACCTTC.